This TCR beta chain was captured by sequencing in a study of shared clonotypes between healthy human individuals. Repertoires were generated with immunoSEQ multiplex PCR, while TCRdb's copy carries only in-frame clones and drops some. The sample includes approximately 1,500,000 clones, 95% to 99% of them seen just once. CDR1 is SGHVS and CDR2 is FQNEAQ in the germline V gene. Trimming pared 5 bases from V and 3 bases from J, leaving 16 bases between. There are 15 residues in the CDR3. The chain combines TRBV7-8 with TRBJ1-2; possible D gene TRBD1, 6 bases. The specimen was naive CD4+ T cells sorted from blood. Subset described: CD45RA+ positively selected. This clonotype originated in a man between 25 and 39 years old in good health. The CDR3 spells CASSPRQEWDYGYTF. The CDR3, as DNA: TGTGCCAGCAGCCCACGACAGGAATGGGACTATGGCTACACCTTC. Supplemented by reference TRBV7-8 and TRBJ1-2, the full variable domain reads GAGVSQSPRYKVAKRGQDVALRCDPISGHVSLFWYQQALGQGPEFLTYFQNEAQLDKSGLPSDRFFAERPEGSVSTLKIQRTQQEDSAVYLCASSPRQEWDYGYTFGSGTRLTVV.